These 18 T cell receptor beta chains originate from one sample sequenced in a study of shared clonotypes between healthy human individuals. Some clones are missing from TCRdb's copy, which holds only in-frame ones; the method was immunoSEQ multiplex PCR. Counted here are around 1.4 million clones, approximately 98.5% occurring once; the ten biggest clones make up approximately 0.4%. The sample was naive CD4+ T cells sorted from blood. As to subset: CD45RA+ positively selected. Receptors were obtained from a man aged 25 to 40 in good health.

This chain connects TRBV4-1 to TRBJ2-1; D ambiguous. The CDR3 totals 15 residues. Germline V lookup: CDR1 MGHRA, CDR2 YSYEKL. V lost 1 base, J lost 1 base, and 8 bases lay in between. The CDR3 DNA sequence: TGCGCCAGCAGCCAAGGAGTCGATTCCTACAATGAGCAGTTCTTC. The encoded protein is CASSQGVDSYNEQFF.

The chain is built from TRBV5-4 and TRBJ1-4, with D possibly TRBD1 on 5 matching bases. Germline CDR1 reads SGHNT; CDR2 reads YYREEE (reference sequence). Trimming left V 3 bases short and J 4 bases short, with 7 bases between. The CDR3 is made up of 13 amino acids. In nucleotides, the CDR3 is TGTGCCAGCAGCTGGCAGGGTAATGAAAAACTGTTTTTT. Its translation is CASSWQGNEKLFF.

This chain connects TRBV28 to TRBJ2-4, with 16 nucleotides matching TRBD2. The CDR3 extends over 18 amino acids. Germline values: CDR1 MDHEN, CDR2 SYDVKM. J was trimmed by 3 bases and V by 6 bases; bases with no gene match: 8. CDR3 coding DNA: TGTGCCAGCAGACCGGGACTAGCGGGAGGGCCTGGCAAAAACATTCAGTACTTC. It yields the protein CASRPGLAGGPGKNIQYF.

J is TRBJ1-3 and V is TRBV19; possible D gene TRBD1, 5 bases. The germline V gene encodes CDR1 LNHDA and CDR2 SQIVND (reference sequence). The CDR3 covers 13 residues. V gave up 5 bases and J gave up 0 bases, with 5 bases separating them. The CDR3 DNA follows: TGTGCCAGTAGTGGGACCTCTGGAAACACCATATATTTT. Translated: CASSGTSGNTIYF.

V is TRBV6-1 and J is TRBJ1-2, with D unresolved. CDR1 MNHNS and CDR2 SASEGT come from the germline V gene. V lost 4 bases and J 8 bases, leaving 14 bases between the germline ends. The CDR3 has 13 residues. The CDR3: CASSALGLEGYTF. The CDR3 nucleotides are TGTGCCAGCAGTGCTTTAGGGCTCGAAGGCTACACCTTC.

V is TRBV6-1 and J is TRBJ2-7; 9 bases line up with TRBD2. The CDR3 consists of 17 residues. The trim removed 4 bases at V and 6 bases at J, leaving 16 bases unmatched. CDR1 and CDR2 from the germline V gene are MNHNS and SASEGT. CDR3 protein: CASSVLRDSVAGAEQYF. In DNA form, the CDR3 reads TGTGCCAGCAGTGTCCTCCGGGACTCCGTAGCGGGAGCCGAGCAGTACTTC.

The V gene is TRBV4-2, the J gene TRBJ2-5; TRBD1 matches at 11 bases. V gave up 4 bases and J gave up 4 bases; unmatched junction bases: 5. Germline loops: CDR1 LGHNA, CDR2 YNFKEQ. The CDR3 is made up of 15 amino acids. The CDR3 DNA is TGTGCCAGCAGCCGACAGGACAGGGGGCTAGAGACCCAGTACTTC. The encoded protein is CASSRQDRGLETQYF.

Of note for this clone: The junction departs from germline at one end; a sequencing error may be responsible. The chain recombines TRBV19 with TRBJ2-3; D is perhaps TRBD1 or TRBD2 (5 bases each). The germline gives CDR1 LNHDA, CDR2 SQIVND (reference sequence). The CDR3 loop spans 15 amino acids. The CDR3 sequence: CASRGTHFSPDTQYF. The CDR3 DNA sequence: TGTGCCAGTAGGGGGACCCACTTTTCCCCAGACACGCAGTATTTT.

The V call is TRBV6-5, the J call TRBJ1-5; no reliable D call. The germline gives CDR1 MNHEY, CDR2 SVGAGI. V lost 6 bases and J 2 bases, leaving 11 bases between the germline ends. The CDR3 has 14 amino acids. CDR3 protein: CASSLVPGNQPQHF. The CDR3 DNA reads TGTGCCAGCAGCCTAGTTCCTGGCAATCAGCCCCAGCATTTT.

The chain recombines TRBV9 with TRBJ2-7; maybe TRBD1 (6 bases). The CDR3 loop spans 15 amino acids. Trimming took 0 bases from V and 0 from J, leaving 10 bases between them. Looked up from germline, CDR1 is SGDLS and CDR2 is YYNGEE. DNA for the CDR3: TGTGCCAGCAGCGTAGAGACAGGTAGCTCCTACGAGCAGTACTTC. Amino acids: CASSVETGSSYEQYF.

This sequence joins TRBV18 and TRBJ1-5; a weak D match, TRBD1 (6 bases). The germline V gene has CDR1 KGHSH and CDR2 LQKENI. Trimming removed 0 bases at V and 4 bases at J, with 13 bases between. The CDR3 contains 16 residues. The CDR3 is CASSPPPGGYNQPQHF. The CDR3 coding sequence is TGTGCCAGCTCACCACCCCCGGGGGGCTATAATCAGCCCCAGCATTTT.

The rearrangement links TRBV6-5 to TRBJ2-7, with TRBD1 as a possible D gene (5 bases). CDR3 size: 15 residues. V lost 4 bases and J 4 bases, leaving 17 bases between the germline ends. CDR1 is MNHEY, CDR2 SVGAGI, per germline. The CDR3 sequence is CASSFARALEYEQYF. DNA of the CDR3: TGTGCCAGCAGTTTCGCCAGGGCCTTGGAATACGAGCAGTACTTC.

The chain couples TRBV5-4 to TRBJ2-2, with D possibly being TRBD2 (5 bases). CDR1 SGHNT and CDR2 YYREEE come from the germline V gene (reference sequence). Trimming stripped 4 bases from V and 5 bases from J, with 18 bases between. The CDR3 consists of 16 residues. The CDR3 reads CASSLLGSSRTGELFF. The DNA for the CDR3 is TGTGCCAGCAGCCTACTAGGGAGTAGCCGTACCGGGGAGCTGTTTTTT.

The chain is built from TRBV5-6 and TRBJ2-1; unclear D gene. Germline CDR1 and CDR2: SGHDT and YYEEEE. V lost 0 bases to trimming and J lost 3 bases, with 13 bases between them. The CDR3 has 16 amino acids. The CDR3 DNA reads TGTGCCAGCAGCTTGGCCGAGAGACACCTCTACAATGAGCAGTTCTTC. Protein product: CASSLAERHLYNEQFF.

This clone was seen more than once but under ten times. The V call is TRBV6-4, the J call TRBJ2-1, with 10 bases lining up with TRBD2. Losses at the gene ends were 0 bases for V and 4 bases for J; bases not matched to a gene: 0. CDR3 size: 15 residues. Germline V gene lookup returns CDR1 MRHNA and CDR2 SNTAGT. The CDR3 spells CASSDSTSGYNEQFF. The CDR3 nucleotides read TGTGCCAGCAGTGACTCGACTAGCGGGTACAATGAGCAGTTCTTC.

J is TRBJ2-1 and V is TRBV9; TRBD2 matches at 8 bases. Per germline, CDR1 SGDLS and CDR2 YYNGEE. The CDR3 has 19 amino acids. The V and J ends lost 0 bases and 5 bases, in that order; junction bases with no gene match: 16. This CDR3 is CASSVGGGLAGIGDNEQFF. The CDR3 DNA follows: TGTGCCAGCAGCGTAGGCGGAGGATTAGCGGGAATTGGAGACAATGAGCAGTTCTTC.

CDR3 region: CASRLAGGRWETQYF. Here the CDR3 DNA reads TGTGCCAGTCGACTAGCGGGAGGGCGCTGGGAGACCCAGTACTTC. The genes are TRBV6-5 and TRBJ2-5, with 14 bases matching TRBD2. Trimming cost V 9 bases and J 5 bases; bases outside gene matches: 8. Per the germline V gene, CDR1 is MNHEY and CDR2 is SVGAGI. The CDR3 runs to 15 residues.

This clone appeared a few times. Distinct nucleotide sequences in the sample also encode this CDR3. The chain is built from TRBV30 and TRBJ2-7; D possibly corresponds to TRBD2 (6 bases). Germline values: CDR1 GTSNPN, CDR2 SVGIG (reference sequence). The V gene lost 3 bases and the J gene lost 3 bases, with 6 bases spanning the gap. The CDR3 is made up of 11 amino acids. Written as DNA, the CDR3 is TGTGCCTGGAGCGGGAGCTACGAGCAGTACTTC. Translation: CAWSGSYEQYF.